Below, 15 T cell receptor beta chains from the same sample are listed, as sequenced in a study of a mutant IDH1 vaccine in newly diagnosed glioma. Data came from immunoSEQ multiplex PCR; TCRdb stores just in-frame clones and leaves some out. The sample lists over 45,000 clones; approximately 79% were seen once. Time point specified: week 5, during vaccination. Vaccine doses each comprised 300 ug of mutant IDH1 20-mer peptide, with topical imiquimod. Their cognate antigens are unknown. The starting material was PBMCs, obtained from a glioma patient whose treatment included an IDH1 peptide vaccine. These receptors originate from a woman aged 50 to 65 with glioma.

J is TRBJ1-3 and V is TRBV9; tentatively, D is TRBD1 (5 bases). V was shortened by 4 bases and J by 1 base, with 21 bases between the two germline ends. Germline V CDR1 and CDR2: SGDLS, YYNGEE. The CDR3 is 18 residues long. The CDR3 nucleotides read TGTGCCAGCAGCCCACACGCCCGAAGTAGGGGATCTGGAAACACCATATATTTT. It specifies CASSPHARSRGSGNTIYF.

In its sample, this clone was seen once. The chain links TRBV5-1 to TRBJ2-6; either TRBD1 or TRBD2 may supply D (5 bases each). V was trimmed by 2 bases and J by 2 bases, leaving 8 bases between them. The V gene's germline CDR1 is SGHRS and CDR2 YFSETQ. The CDR3 covers 15 residues. In DNA form, the CDR3 reads TGCGCCAGCAGCTTTTTGGGGGCTGGGGCCAACGTCCTGACTTTC. Encoded protein: CASSFLGAGANVLTF.

This clone was seen once. The rearrangement links TRBV27 to TRBJ2-1; possibly TRBD1 for D (5 bases). V lost 4 bases and J 6 bases, leaving 13 bases between the germline ends. Germline values: CDR1 MNHEY, CDR2 SMNVEV (reference sequence). The CDR3 is 14 amino acids. The CDR3 DNA reads TGTGCCAGCAGTTCTGGACAAATGATCAATGAGCAGTTCTTC. Its translation is CASSSGQMINEQFF.

This clone was counted a single time. The rearrangement joins TRBV19 to TRBJ2-5; TRBD2 matches 8 bases. V gave up 1 base and J gave up 5 bases; unmatched junction bases: 6. The CDR3 loop spans 15 amino acids. CDR1 LNHDA and CDR2 SQIVND come from the germline V gene (reference sequence). The CDR3 DNA is TGTGCCAGTAGTATAGGTGGGACTAGTGGGGAGACCCAGTACTTC. Amino acid sequence: CASSIGGTSGETQYF.

V is TRBV2 and J is TRBJ1-5; D is perhaps TRBD1 (5 bases). This CDR3 is 13 amino acids long. Trimming removed 1 base from V and 11 bases from J, with 12 bases in between. The germline V gene encodes CDR1 SNHLY and CDR2 FYNNEI. The CDR3 is CASSEDGTGSQHF. As DNA, the CDR3 is TGTGCCAGCAGTGAAGATGGGACCGGGTCCCAGCATTTT.

This clone has just one count. This chain uses TRBV15 with TRBJ1-1, with D possibly matching TRBD1 (5 bases). Germline loops: CDR1 LNHNV, CDR2 YYDKDF (reference sequence). Trimming removed 5 bases at V and 4 bases at J, with 14 bases between. The CDR3 runs 14 residues. The chain's CDR3 is CATSGLVGGTEAFF. The CDR3 DNA follows: TGTGCCACCAGCGGGCTTGTGGGGGGCACTGAAGCTTTCTTT.

This clone was counted between two and nine times. V and J are TRBV14 and TRBJ1-1, with TRBD1 identical over 7 bases. CDR1 and CDR2 (germline): SGHDN, FVKESK. With 8 bases clipped from V and 2 bases from J, the junction kept 11 bases outside the gene matches. CDR3 size: 15 residues. CDR3 coding DNA: TGTGCCAGCCAACAAACGGGGACAGCCAACACTGAAGCTTTCTTT. Protein: CASQQTGTANTEAFF.

V is TRBV7-2 and J is TRBJ2-2; 12 positions agree with TRBD2. The CDR3 contains 16 residues. The germline V gene encodes CDR1 SGHTA and CDR2 FQGNSA. V shed 4 bases and J 8 bases; nucleotides not matched to a gene: 8. The DNA for the CDR3 is TGTGCCAGCAGCTCTAGACTAGCGGGGGTTTCGGGGGAGCTGTTTTTT. It encodes CASSSRLAGVSGELFF.

There are a few counts of this clone. This chain joins TRBV18 and TRBJ1-1; D remains unclear. V was shortened by 3 bases and J by 5 bases, with 7 bases between the two germline ends. CDR1 is KGHSH, CDR2 LQKENI, per germline. The CDR3 has 12 amino acids. The CDR3 region has the DNA TGTGCCAGCTCACCTTCGGTGACTGAAGCTTTCTTT. Translating it yields CASSPSVTEAFF.

This chain links TRBV5-1 with TRBJ2-3; D perhaps matches TRBD1 (5 bases). The germline CDR1 and CDR2 sequences are SGHRS and YFSETQ. V lost 3 bases to trimming and J lost 3 bases, with 14 bases between them. This CDR3 is built from 15 residues. CDR3 region: CASSSLGRVTDTQYF. CDR3 DNA: TGCGCCAGCAGCTCGTTGGGCAGGGTAACAGATACGCAGTATTTT.

The rearrangement links TRBV12-5 to TRBJ2-7, with D possibly being TRBD1 or TRBD2 (5 bases each). The V end was cut by 6 bases, the J end by 6 bases, with 21 bases between. The germline gives CDR1 LGHNT, CDR2 FRNRAP. This CDR3 contains 15 residues. The CDR3 sequence is CASGNGASLLTEQYF. The CDR3 bases are TGTGCTAGTGGCAACGGGGCTTCCCTCCTTACCGAGCAGTACTTC. Complete variable domain (other parts from reference TRBV12-5 and TRBJ2-7): DARVTQTPRHKVTEMGQEVTMRCQPILGHNTVFWYRQTMMQGLELLAYFRNRAPLDDSGMPKDRFSAEMPDATLATLKIQPSEPRDSAVYFCASGNGASLLTEQYFGPGTRLTVT.

This rearrangement joins TRBV7-9 to TRBJ2-2; maybe TRBD1 (6 bases). V dropped 5 bases and J dropped 6 bases, with 13 bases sitting between them. This CDR3 has 14 amino acids. From germline, CDR1 is SEHNR and CDR2 FQNEAQ (reference sequence). The CDR3 DNA reads TGTGCCAGCAGCCTCCAGGGGTCGGCCGGGGAGCTGTTTTTT. Encoded protein: CASSLQGSAGELFF. Full variable domain (rest looked up from reference TRBV7-9 and TRBJ2-2): DTGVSQNPRHKITKRGQNVTFRCDPISEHNRLYWYRQTLGQGPEFLTYFQNEAQLEKSRLLSDRFSAERPKGSFSTLEIQRTEQGDSAMYLCASSLQGSAGELFFGEGSRLTVL.

V gene TRBV30 combines with J gene TRBJ1-4, with D unresolved. The V end lost 1 base, the J end lost 0 bases, and 9 bases lay between the germline ends. The CDR3 extends over 15 amino acids. The germline V gene encodes CDR1 GTSNPN and CDR2 SVGIG (reference sequence). CDR3 bases: TGTGCCTGGAGTGGGATACTTGCAACTAATGAAAAACTGTTTTTT. This sequence encodes CAWSGILATNEKLFF.

The CDR3 spells CASSYQSSYNSPLHF. The CDR3 nucleotides are TGTGCCAGCAGTTACCAAAGCTCCTATAATTCACCCCTCCACTTT. The rearrangement uses TRBV28 and TRBJ1-6; D remains ambiguous. Germline V gives CDR1 MDHEN, CDR2 SYDVKM. The CDR3 consists of 15 residues. The V end was cut by 4 bases, the J end by 0 bases, with 7 bases between. Supplemented by reference TRBV28 and TRBJ1-6, the full variable domain reads DVKVTQSSRYLVKRTGEKVFLECVQDMDHENMFWYRQDPGLGLRLIYFSYDVKMKEKGDIPEGYSVSREKKERFSLILESASTNQTSMYLCASSYQSSYNSPLHFGNGTRLTVT.

This chain joins TRBV7-2 and TRBJ1-3; unclear D gene. The ends were cut back, 6 bases at V and 0 bases at J, with 12 bases in the middle. This CDR3 has 15 amino acids. The germline V gene encodes CDR1 SGHTA and CDR2 FQGNSA. The CDR3 DNA follows: TGTGCCAGCAGATCAGGCTGGGTCTCTGGAAACACCATATATTTT. Translated, it gives CASRSGWVSGNTIYF.